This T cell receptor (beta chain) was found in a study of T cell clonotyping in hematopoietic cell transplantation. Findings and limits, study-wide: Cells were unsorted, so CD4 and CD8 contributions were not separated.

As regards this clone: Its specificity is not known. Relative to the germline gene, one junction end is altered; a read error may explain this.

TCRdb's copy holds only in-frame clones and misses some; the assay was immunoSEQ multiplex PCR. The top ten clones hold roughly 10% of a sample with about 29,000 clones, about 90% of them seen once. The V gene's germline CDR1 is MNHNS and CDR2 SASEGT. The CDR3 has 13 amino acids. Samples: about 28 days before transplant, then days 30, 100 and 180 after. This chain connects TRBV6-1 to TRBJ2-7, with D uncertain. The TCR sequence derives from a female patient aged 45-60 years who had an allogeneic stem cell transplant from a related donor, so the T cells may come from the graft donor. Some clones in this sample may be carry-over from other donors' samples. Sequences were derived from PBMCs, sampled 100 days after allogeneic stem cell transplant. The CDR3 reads CASSVESRSLRVF. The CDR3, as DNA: TGTGCCAGCAGCGTAGAATCCAGGTCATTACGGGTCTTC.